This record covers a single T cell receptor (beta chain). This entry comes from a study of blood T cell repertoires in COVID-19. Produced via immunoSEQ multiplex PCR; TCRdb's table is partial and in-frame only. Among around 280,000 clones listed, around 88% were seen once. The CDR3 runs to 14 residues. J lost 3 bases, V lost 5 bases, and 5 bases had no gene match. Germline V gives CDR1 MDHEN, CDR2 SYDVKM. The sequence came from a woman aged 40 to 55 who had recovered from COVID-19. This chain uses TRBV28 with TRBJ2-7, with 9 bases identical to TRBD1. Sequencing input: PBMCs or T cells enriched from blood (not recorded which). The CDR3 nucleotides read TGTGCCAGCAGTCGACAGGGGGTAGGCTACGAGCAGTACTTC. It yields the protein CASSRQGVGYEQYF.